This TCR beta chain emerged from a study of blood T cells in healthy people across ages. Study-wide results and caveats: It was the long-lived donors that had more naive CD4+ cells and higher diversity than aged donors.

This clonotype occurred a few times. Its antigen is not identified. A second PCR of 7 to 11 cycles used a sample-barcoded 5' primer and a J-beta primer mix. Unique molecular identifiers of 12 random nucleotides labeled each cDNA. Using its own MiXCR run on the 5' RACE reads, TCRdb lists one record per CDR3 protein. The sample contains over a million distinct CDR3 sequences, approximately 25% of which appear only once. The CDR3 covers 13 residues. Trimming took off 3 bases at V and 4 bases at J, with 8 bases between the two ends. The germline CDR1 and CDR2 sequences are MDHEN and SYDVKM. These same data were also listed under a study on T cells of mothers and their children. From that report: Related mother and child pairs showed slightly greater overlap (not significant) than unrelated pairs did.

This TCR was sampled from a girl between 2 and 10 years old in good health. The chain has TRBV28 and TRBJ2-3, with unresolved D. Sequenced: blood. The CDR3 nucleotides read TGTGCCAGCAGTTTGGTTTGGGCAGATACGCAGTATTTT. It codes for CASSLVWADTQYF.